This is a list of T cell receptor beta chains from one sample in a study of blood T cell repertoires in COVID-19. The repertoire was sequenced with immunoSEQ multiplex PCR; TCRdb's copy has only in-frame clones and lacks some. The sample contains a few hundred thousand clones, 86% of which appear only once. The specimen sequenced was peripheral blood. These receptors were obtained from a woman aged 60-75 years with COVID-19, enrolled during active disease. Each CDR3 is given with its conserved first and last residue. D genes are given only for firm matches. Rows give clone size only sometimes, using once, few, many, or a class for an expanded clone.

J gene,clone size,D gene,V gene,CDR3 protein,CDR3 DNA
TRBJ1-2,.,TRBD1,TRBV6-4,CASSNRDRKARNYGYTF,TGTGCCAGCAGTAACCGGGACAGGAAGGCGCGGAACTATGGCTACACCTTC
TRBJ1-1,once,TRBD1,TRBV5-5,CASSVYRGLNTEAFF,TGTGCCAGCAGCGTATACAGGGGGCTGAACACTGAAGCTTTCTTT
TRBJ2-3,.,.,TRBV18,CASSPESRADTQYF,TGTGCCAGCTCACCAGAGTCCCGGGCAGATACGCAGTATTTT
TRBJ1-2,few,.,TRBV4-1,CASSQDGTVLRGGYTF,TGCGCCAGCAGCCAAGACGGGACGGTCCTGCGGGGTGGCTACACCTTC
TRBJ2-1,once,TRBD2,TRBV19,CASNQPGLAGGNNEQFF,TGTGCCAGCAATCAACCGGGACTAGCGGGGGGTAACAATGAGCAGTTCTTC
TRBJ2-2,once,TRBD1,TRBV18,CASSRDRNTGELFF,TGTGCCAGCTCACGGGACAGGAACACCGGGGAGCTGTTTTTT
TRBJ2-5,once,TRBD1,TRBV29-1,CSVMDRYQETQYF,TGCAGCGTGATGGACAGGTATCAAGAGACCCAGTACTTC
TRBJ1-4,.,.,TRBV19,CASSNPGVDEKLFF,TGTGCCAGTAGTAACCCAGGGGTGGATGAAAAACTGTTTTTT
TRBJ1-1,.,.,TRBV5-8,CASSRWRTNTEAFF,TGTGCCAGCAGCCGGTGGAGGACGAACACTGAAGCTTTCTTT
TRBJ1-2,.,TRBD1,TRBV18,CASSLRQGHGYTF,TGTGCCAGCTCACTCCGACAGGGCCATGGCTACACCTTC
TRBJ2-7,.,TRBD2,TRBV5-4,CASSWSGGSSYEQYF,TGTGCCAGCAGCTGGAGCGGGGGGTCCTCCTACGAGCAGTACTTC
TRBJ2-2,once,TRBD1,TRBV3-1/TRBV3-2,CASNSYGTGGRTGELFF,TGTGCCAGCAACTCCTATGGTACAGGGGGCAGGACCGGGGAGCTGTTTTTT
TRBJ1-1,.,.,TRBV6-2/TRBV6-3,CASSYSHHRAANTEAFF,TGTGCCAGCAGTTACAGCCATCACAGGGCAGCGAACACTGAAGCTTTCTTT
TRBJ1-1,.,TRBD1,TRBV6-4,CASSRTGVTEAFF,TGTGCCAGCAGTAGGACAGGGGTGACTGAAGCTTTCTTT
TRBJ2-5,.,TRBD2,TRBV7-6,CASSSGLAGVLETQYF,TGTGCCAGCAGCTCGGGACTAGCGGGGGTGTTGGAGACCCAGTACTTC
TRBJ1-5,.,.,TRBV19,CASSIDYSNQPQHF,TGTGCCAGTAGTATAGACTATAGCAATCAGCCCCAGCATTTT
TRBJ2-7,few,TRBD2,TRBV19,CASRLAGSLTKEQYF,TGTGCCAGCCGCCTAGCGGGGAGTCTTACCAAAGAGCAGTACTTC
TRBJ2-2,.,.,TRBV27,CASSLVSFGAGNTGELFF,TGTGCCAGCAGTTTAGTTTCATTTGGTGCAGGGAACACCGGGGAGCTGTTTTTT
TRBJ2-1,.,TRBD1,TRBV9,CASNQQGANYNEQFF,TGTGCCAGCAACCAGCAGGGGGCAAACTACAATGAGCAGTTCTTC
TRBJ1-1,.,.,TRBV5-6,CASSLNQGKVNTEAFF,TGTGCCAGCAGCTTGAACCAGGGTAAGGTGAACACTGAAGCTTTCTTT
TRBJ2-5,.,.,TRBV4-1,CASSPFRGAFKEETQYF,TGCGCCAGCAGCCCTTTTCGGGGGGCTTTTAAGGAAGAGACCCAGTACTTC
TRBJ1-1,.,.,TRBV7-9,CASSLNVISENTEAFF,TGTGCCAGCAGCTTAAACGTTATTTCAGAGAACACTGAAGCTTTCTTT
TRBJ2-3,.,TRBD2,TRBV3-1/TRBV3-2,CASSQWLAGGGRADTQYF,TGTGCCAGCAGCCAATGGCTAGCGGGGGGAGGTAGGGCAGATACGCAGTATTTT
TRBJ2-7,few,.,TRBV18,CASQTTPGQTYEQYF,TGTGCCAGCCAAACCACTCCGGGACAAACCTACGAGCAGTACTTC
TRBJ1-5,.,TRBD1,TRBV27,CASSSTGRSEPQHF,TGTGCCAGCAGTTCGACAGGGAGAAGTGAGCCCCAGCATTTT
TRBJ2-7,once,.,TRBV5-1,CASSLIPGREQYF,TGCGCCAGCAGCTTGATACCCGGGAGAGAGCAGTACTTC
TRBJ2-3,.,.,TRBV6-2/TRBV6-3,CASSSEGDTQYF,TGTGCCAGCAGTTCGGAGGGTGATACGCAGTATTTT
TRBJ1-1,.,.,TRBV7-2,CASSPYTEAFF,TGTGCCAGCAGCCCATACACTGAAGCTTTCTTT
TRBJ2-1,few,TRBD1,TRBV10-1,CASSEYGQARNEQFF,TGCGCCAGCAGTGAGTATGGACAGGCACGTAATGAGCAGTTCTTC